This is a list of T cell receptor beta chains from one sample in a study of T cell responses to AZD1222 COVID-19 vaccine. Sequencing was performed with immunoSEQ multiplex PCR; in TCRdb, only in-frame clones are kept and a portion is missing. This sample has some 120,000 clones, with roughly 88% found just once. The specimen was peripheral blood, collected on day 0 of AZD1222 vaccination. These receptors were taken from an adult in good health. CDR3s include the opening cysteine and the closing phenylalanine or tryptophan. Fields, in order: J gene, V gene, D gene, clone size, CDR3 protein, CDR3 DNA. D genes are given only for firm matches. Only some rows state a clone size, as once, few, many or a class for expanded clones.

TRBJ2-5,TRBV5-1,NA,NA,CASSLALRTVETQYF,TGCGCCAGCAGCTTGGCCCTGCGGACGGTGGAGACCCAGTACTTC
TRBJ1-1,TRBV12-5,TRBD1,NA,CASGRGGRVNTEAFF,TGTGCTAGTGGTCGAGGGGGCCGCGTGAACACTGAAGCTTTCTTT
TRBJ2-7,TRBV25-1,NA,few,CASSGRGRNEQYF,TGTGCCAGCAGTGGACGCGGTAGGAACGAGCAGTACTTC
TRBJ1-2,TRBV6-1,NA,NA,CASSEATRGNYGYTF,TGTGCCAGCAGTGAAGCTACCAGGGGTAACTATGGCTACACCTTC
TRBJ2-2,TRBV18,NA,NA,CASSPRVNTGELFF,TGTGCCAGCTCACCACGGGTGAACACCGGGGAGCTGTTTTTT
TRBJ2-1,TRBV7-2,NA,NA,CASRLMGARYNEQFF,TGTGCCAGCAGGTTAATGGGGGCACGTTACAATGAGCAGTTCTTC
TRBJ1-4,TRBV9,TRBD1,NA,CASSGRTGTEKLFF,TGTGCCAGCAGCGGCCGGACAGGGACCGAAAAACTGTTTTTT
TRBJ2-3,TRBV2,TRBD1,NA,CASSNRQGATDTQYF,TGTGCCAGCAGTAATAGACAGGGGGCCACAGATACGCAGTATTTT
TRBJ1-4,TRBV5-5,NA,NA,CASSWDGNEKLFF,TGTGCCAGCAGCTGGGACGGTAATGAAAAACTGTTTTTT
TRBJ2-7,TRBV3-1/TRBV3-2,NA,NA,CASSQGGPYEQYF,TGTGCCAGCAGCCAAGGAGGTCCCTACGAGCAGTACTTC
TRBJ1-3,TRBV6-5,TRBD1,NA,CASGRDRVLNTIYF,TGTGCCAGCGGCCGGGACAGAGTCTTAAACACCATATATTTT
TRBJ2-7,TRBV4-3,TRBD1,few,CASSRETGSEQYF,TGCGCCAGCAGCCGAGAGACAGGGAGCGAGCAGTACTTC
TRBJ1-5,TRBV28,TRBD1,NA,CATRADSQGAGQPQHF,TGTGCCACCCGGGCGGACAGTCAGGGGGCTGGTCAGCCCCAGCATTTT
TRBJ1-2,TRBV7-2,TRBD1,NA,CASSLPQGFGYTF,TGTGCCAGCAGCTTACCACAGGGGTTTGGCTACACCTTC
TRBJ2-1,TRBV9,TRBD2,NA,CASSLEAGVQSEQFF,TGTGCCAGCAGTCTGGAAGCGGGAGTTCAGAGTGAGCAGTTCTTC
TRBJ2-4,TRBV11-2,NA,NA,CASESSGANIQYF,TGTGCCAGCGAGTCGTCAGGGGCAAACATTCAGTACTTC
TRBJ1-5,TRBV5-1,TRBD1,NA,CASSSEGQLNQPQHF,TGCGCCAGCAGCTCGGAGGGACAGCTAAATCAGCCCCAGCATTTT
TRBJ2-7,TRBV6-6,NA,NA,CASMKETYEQYF,TGTGCCAGCATGAAAGAAACCTACGAGCAGTACTTC
TRBJ1-2,TRBV29-1,NA,NA,CSAAFSYGYTF,TGCAGCGCCGCATTTTCCTATGGCTACACCTTC
TRBJ2-1,TRBV10-3,NA,once,CATSEGSQSLNEQFF,TGTGCCACCTCCGAGGGGTCGCAATCACTCAATGAGCAGTTCTTC
TRBJ1-3,TRBV29-1,NA,NA,CSVSDPSSGNTIYF,TGCAGCGTGTCAGACCCCAGCTCTGGAAACACCATATATTTT
TRBJ2-5,TRBV9,TRBD2,NA,CASSVSGRSSETQYF,TGTGCCAGCAGCGTTAGCGGGAGGTCCTCGGAGACCCAGTACTTC
TRBJ1-3,TRBV19,NA,NA,CASSVARQSSGNTIYF,TGTGCCAGTAGTGTCGCCAGACAAAGCTCTGGAAACACCATATATTTT
TRBJ1-2,TRBV7-2,NA,NA,CASSPPGMGTLYGYTF,TGTGCCAGCAGCCCCCCAGGAATGGGAACCCTCTATGGCTACACCTTC
TRBJ1-5,TRBV29-1,TRBD1,NA,CSVGTGLNQPQHF,TGCAGCGTTGGGACAGGGCTCAATCAGCCCCAGCATTTT
TRBJ1-4,TRBV7-2,TRBD1,NA,CASSLAGTGVEKLFF,TGTGCCAGCAGCTTAGCAGGGACAGGGGTTGAAAAACTGTTTTTT